Sequencing of this TCR beta chain was carried out in a study of shared clonotypes between healthy human individuals. At the level of the study: Every donor yielded three CD4 naive, three CD4 memory, two CD8 naive and one CD8 memory plate.

In the authors' workflow: Filtering of immunoSEQ junctional sequences could not match full-length read filtering. Using immunoSEQ multiplex PCR, the repertoire was profiled, and TCRdb retains in-frame clones only, with some absent. That table supplies the V and J calls and clone size; D and trimming were determined from the DNA. The sample has about 1.5 million clones, 98% seen once. Germline lookup yields CDR1 LNHNV and CDR2 YYDKDF (reference sequence). CDR3 length equals 14 residues. With 1 base clipped from V and 3 bases from J, the junction kept 3 bases outside the gene matches. Donors, healthy HIV-negative adults, lacked recent acute infections or vaccinations.

The chain joins TRBV15 to TRBJ2-7, with TRBD2 matching over 7 bases. This clonotype originated in a man younger than 40 in good health. The sequenced material came from naive CD4+ T cells sorted from blood. The subset was: CD45RA+ positively selected. CDR3 nucleotide sequence: TGTGCCACCAGCAGAGGTGGGACTAACTACGAGCAGTACTTC. This codes for CATSRGGTNYEQYF.